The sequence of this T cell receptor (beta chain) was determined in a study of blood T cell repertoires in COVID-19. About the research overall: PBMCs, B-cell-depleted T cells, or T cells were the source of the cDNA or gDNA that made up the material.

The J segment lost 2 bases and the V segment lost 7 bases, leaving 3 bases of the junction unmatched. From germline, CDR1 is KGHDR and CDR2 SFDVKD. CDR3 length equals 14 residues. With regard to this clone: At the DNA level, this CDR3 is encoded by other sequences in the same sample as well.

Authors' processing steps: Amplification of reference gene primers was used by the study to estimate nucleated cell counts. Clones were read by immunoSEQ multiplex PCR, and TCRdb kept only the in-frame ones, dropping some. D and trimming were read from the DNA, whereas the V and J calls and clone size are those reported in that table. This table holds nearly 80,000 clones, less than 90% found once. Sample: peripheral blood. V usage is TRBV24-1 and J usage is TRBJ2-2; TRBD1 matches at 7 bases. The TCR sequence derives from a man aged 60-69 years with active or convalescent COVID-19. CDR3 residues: CATRDRENTGELFF. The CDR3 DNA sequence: TGTGCCACCAGAGACAGGGAAAACACCGGGGAGCTGTTTTTT.